A single sample is the source of the 11 T cell receptor beta chains below, sequenced in a study of blood T cell repertoires in COVID-19 (dated by TCRdb to 2020 to 2021). Receptor amplification or capture employed the immunoSEQ multiplex PCR assay. TCRdb holds this immuneACCESS table with in-frame rearrangements only. Some clones are missing; in checked studies, unresolved V genes explain under half, and the rest has no known cause. The sample has over 350,000 clones on record, 86% of them singletons. The ten most abundant clones make up over 1.1% of the sample. The specimen was peripheral blood. The receptors stem from a woman aged 25 to 45 with active or convalescent COVID-19.

V usage is TRBV24-1 and J usage is TRBJ2-4, with 13 bases that match TRBD2. With 6 bases clipped from V and 10 bases from J, the junction kept 23 bases outside the gene matches. This CDR3 spans 20 amino acids. CDR1 and CDR2 from the germline V gene are KGHDR and SFDVKD. The CDR3: CATSLRGARTSGRASGIQYF. The CDR3 region has the DNA TGTGCCACCAGTTTGAGAGGGGCCCGAACTAGCGGGAGGGCCTCGGGTATTCAGTACTTC.

The CDR3 spells CASSPRSGNEQFF. For the CDR3, the DNA is TGCGCCAGCAGCCCCCGTAGCGGTAATGAGCAGTTCTTC. This sequence joins TRBV5-1 and TRBJ2-1, with D perhaps matching TRBD2 (6 bases). The CDR3 loop spans 13 amino acids. V was clipped by 4 bases and J by 7 bases, with 12 bases between them. Germline lookup yields CDR1 SGHRS and CDR2 YFSETQ.

This chain connects TRBV3-1 (or the pseudogene TRBV3-2) to TRBJ2-4; 14 nucleotides match TRBD2. The V gene's germline CDR1 is LGHDT and CDR2 YNNKEL (reference sequence). The CDR3 has 19 residues. The V gene end was trimmed by 1 base and the J gene end by 1 base; junction bases not matched to a gene: 6. In nucleotides, the CDR3 is TGTGCCAGCAGCCAAGGCGAGGGACTAGCGGGAGTGGCCAAAAACATTCAGTACTTC. Protein product: CASSQGEGLAGVAKNIQYF.

The CDR3 is CASSGTQGYNSPLHF. DNA for the CDR3: TGTGCCAGTAGTGGCACACAGGGATACAATTCACCCCTCCACTTT. J is TRBJ1-6 and V is TRBV19; D may be TRBD1 (6 bases). This CDR3 comprises 15 residues. V was clipped by 5 bases and J by 7 bases, with 15 bases between them. The germline V gene has CDR1 LNHDA and CDR2 SQIVND (reference sequence).

The rearrangement links TRBV5-1 to TRBJ1-3; no clear D. The CDR3 has 14 amino acids. From germline, CDR1 is SGHRS and CDR2 YFSETQ. V lost 4 bases to trimming and J lost 0 bases, with 8 bases between them. For the CDR3, the DNA is TGCGCCAGCAGCCCAGCGAGCTCTGGAAACACCATATATTTT. Translating gives CASSPASSGNTIYF.

The CDR3, as DNA: TGTGCCAGCAGCCTCGGACTAGCGGGGGGGCCTAACGGGGAGCTGTTTTTT. Residues: CASSLGLAGGPNGELFF. The J gene is TRBJ2-2, the V gene TRBV9; 15 bases map to TRBD2. V dropped 4 bases and J dropped 7; count of bases not matched to a gene: 8. The CDR3 has 17 residues. Germline assignment: CDR1 SGDLS and CDR2 YYNGEE. Variable domain in full (rest from reference TRBV9 and TRBJ2-2): DSGVTQTPKHLITATGQRVTLRCSPRSGDLSVYWYQQSLDQGLQFLIQYYNGEERAKGNILERFSAQQFPDLHSELNLSSLELGDSALYFCASSLGLAGGPNGELFFGEGSRLTVL.

The chain links TRBV10-3 to TRBJ2-1, with D uncertain. V was pared by 4 bases and J by 5 bases, with 9 bases between. CDR1 is ENHRY, CDR2 SYGVKD, per germline. The CDR3 runs to 13 residues. The CDR3 region has the DNA TGTGCCATCAGTGCCGCGGCAGACAATGAGCAGTTCTTC. Its translation is CAISAAADNEQFF.

J is TRBJ1-2 and V is TRBV19; perhaps TRBD1 as D (6 bases). Germline V gene lookup returns CDR1 LNHDA and CDR2 SQIVND (reference sequence). With 4 bases removed from V and 8 bases from J, the gap between germline ends came to 20 bases. The length of the CDR3 is 15 residues. The CDR3 reads CASSTTGSASRGYTF. In DNA form, the CDR3 reads TGTGCCAGTAGTACCACAGGGAGCGCCTCTCGGGGCTACACCTTC.

The chain is built from TRBV24-1 and TRBJ1-2, with D hard to call. There are 13 residues in the CDR3. Germline loops: CDR1 KGHDR, CDR2 SFDVKD. With 5 bases removed from V and 0 bases from J, the gap between germline ends came to 6 bases. The CDR3 sequence: CATSGGTNYGYTF. CDR3 coding DNA: TGTGCCACCAGTGGCGGAACTAACTATGGCTACACCTTC.

The V call is TRBV4-1, the J call TRBJ1-2; D is perhaps TRBD1 (6 bases). This CDR3 has 13 amino acids. Germline CDR1 reads MGHRA; CDR2 reads YSYEKL. V lost 4 bases to trimming and J lost 4 bases, with 10 bases between them. In DNA form, the CDR3 reads TGCGCCAGCAGCCTAACAGGGCCCTATGGCTACACCTTC. This gives the protein CASSLTGPYGYTF.

The rearrangement joins TRBV9 to TRBJ1-2, with 7 bases lining up with TRBD1. J was trimmed by 2 bases and V by 0 bases; bases with no gene match: 4. The V gene's germline CDR1 is SGDLS and CDR2 YYNGEE. The length of the CDR3 is 15 residues. CDR3 amino acids: CASSVAGTANYGYTF. The CDR3 nucleotides are TGTGCCAGCAGCGTAGCGGGGACAGCGAACTATGGCTACACCTTC.